This TCR beta chain was found in a study of OX40 agonist ivuxolimab in advanced cancers. Some background on the complete study: Ivuxolimab, which targeted the costimulatory receptor OX40 (CD134), was an agonistic, fully human IgG2 monoclonal antibody. Intravenous ivuxolimab was administered to patients every 2 weeks at six dose levels: 0.01, 0.1, 0.3, 1.5, 3 and 10 mg/kg. Among the roughly 54 dose-escalation patients, around 19 had hepatocellular carcinoma, about 15 melanoma, 9 renal cell carcinoma and 9 head and neck cancer. In the dose-escalation cohort, nearly 85% of patients were male, and the mean age was around 60 years with a range of about 20 to 90. Patients were allowed to have had prior anti-PD-1, anti-PD-L1 or anti-CTLA-4 therapy, and approximately 37% of the dose-escalation patients had been treated with checkpoint inhibitors. Partial responses occurred in three dose-escalation patients, of whom one had hepatocellular carcinoma and two had cutaneous melanoma. The point of sequencing TCRbeta in the periphery was to test whether ivuxolimab changed TCR sequence diversity and drove clonal T-cell expansion. The paper reports the monotherapy dose-escalation portion (N of about 47 patients) of the phase I ivuxolimab trial.

With respect to this clone: The specificity of this receptor is unknown. No clone much larger than this one lies a single base away; base qualities are absent.

Results the study describes overall, beyond this receptor: Low levels of normalized T-cell clonal expansion were also seen in some nonresponding patients. The antigen specificity of the peripheral T cells that underwent clonal expansion was not determined. In partial responders in the 0.1-3.0 mg/kg groups, normalized peripheral clonal expansion was found to be among the lowest, especially among CD8+ T cells. After ivuxolimab, more expanded clones were found on average in CD8+ T cells than in CD4+ T cells. At doses of 0.1 to 3.0 mg/kg, clonal expansion of both CD4+ and CD8+ blood T cells was observed from baseline to week 6.

The trial excluded patients who had a history of autoimmune disease or were on systemic immunosuppression. Peripheral blood for TCR sequencing was drawn from every dose cohort at baseline, at cycle 4 day 1 and at cycle 7 day 1. Samples came from an open-label, multicenter, first-in-human phase I dose-escalation trial of ivuxolimab. Adults with locally advanced or metastatic melanoma, renal cell carcinoma, hepatocellular carcinoma or head and neck squamous cell carcinoma were enrolled in the trial. CD4+ and CD8+ T cells were sorted separately from peripheral blood before TCR sequencing. For sequencing of the TCRbeta CDR3 region, genomic DNA was extracted from the sorted cells. The immunoSEQ Assay was used to sequence the TCRbeta CDR3 regions. TCRdb's version of the immuneACCESS table is confined to in-frame rearrangements and falls short of the full clone set. An unresolved V gene accounts for under half of the shortfall where checked; the remainder is of unknown origin. Present in this sample are about 62,000 clones, around 85% of which were seen just once. About 4% of the sample belongs to the ten largest clones.

CDR1 and CDR2, looked up from the germline V gene, are SNHLY and FYNNEI. The CDR3 starts with the cysteine, ends with the phenylalanine, and has 14 residues. Kept here is only the CDR3 DNA, which spans 42 bases and is read in frame from base 1. Trimming takes 7 bases from V and 0 bases from J, and the germline ends sit 9 bases apart. The chain joins TRBV2 to TRBJ1-4; the D gene cannot be named for sure. The receptor comes from an adult with an advanced solid tumor such as melanoma, head and neck, liver or kidney cancer. This specimen was CD4+ or CD8+ T cells sorted from blood, taken in a trial of the OX40 agonist ivuxolimab. The nucleotides read TGTGCCAGCAATGACGGTGCAACTAATGAAAAACTGTTTTTT. This yields the protein CASNDGATNEKLFF. Beyond the CDR3, the reference TRBV2 and TRBJ1-4 genes provide the residues; the full variable domain reads: EPEVTQTPSHQVTQMGQEVILRCVPISNHLYFYWYRQILGQKVEFLVSFYNNEISEKSEIFDDQFSVERPDGSNFTLKIRSTKLEDSAMYFCASNDGATNEKLFFGSGTQLSVL.